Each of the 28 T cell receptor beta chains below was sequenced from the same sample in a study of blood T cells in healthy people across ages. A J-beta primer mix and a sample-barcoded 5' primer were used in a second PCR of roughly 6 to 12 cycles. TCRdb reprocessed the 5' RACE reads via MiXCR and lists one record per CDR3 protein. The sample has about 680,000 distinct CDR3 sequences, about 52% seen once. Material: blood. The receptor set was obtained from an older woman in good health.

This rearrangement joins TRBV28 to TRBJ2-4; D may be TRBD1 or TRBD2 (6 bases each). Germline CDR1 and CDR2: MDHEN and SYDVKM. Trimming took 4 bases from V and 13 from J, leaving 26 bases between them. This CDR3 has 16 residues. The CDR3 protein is CASSSGAGGTSREQYF. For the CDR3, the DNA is TGTGCCAGCAGTTCCGGGGCCGGGGGCACCTCTCGTGAGCAGTACTTC.

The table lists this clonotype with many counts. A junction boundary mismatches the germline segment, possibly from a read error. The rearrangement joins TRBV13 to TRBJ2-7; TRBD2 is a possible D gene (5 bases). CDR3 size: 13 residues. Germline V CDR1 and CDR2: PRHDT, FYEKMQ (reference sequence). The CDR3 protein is CASSLGSSYEQYF. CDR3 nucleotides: TGTGCCAGCAGCCTAGGGAGCTCCTACGAGCAGTACTTC.

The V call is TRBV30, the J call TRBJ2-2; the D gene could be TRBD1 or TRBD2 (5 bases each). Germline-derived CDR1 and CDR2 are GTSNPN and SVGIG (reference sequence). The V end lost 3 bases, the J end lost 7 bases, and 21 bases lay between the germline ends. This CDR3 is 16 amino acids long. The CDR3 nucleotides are TGTGCCTGGAGCCCTCCATCGCTCGAGGGGTTCGGGGAGCTGTTTTTT. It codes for CAWSPPSLEGFGELFF.

CDR3 region: CASSWVGGAGDEQFF. Here the CDR3 DNA reads TGTGCCAGCAGTTGGGTCGGTGGCGCGGGGGATGAGCAGTTCTTC. This sequence joins TRBV28 and TRBJ2-1; the match to TRBD2 covers 7 bases. Germline-derived CDR1 and CDR2 are MDHEN and SYDVKM. This CDR3 is 15 amino acids long. The V and J ends lost 4 bases and 8 bases, in that order; junction bases with no gene match: 11.

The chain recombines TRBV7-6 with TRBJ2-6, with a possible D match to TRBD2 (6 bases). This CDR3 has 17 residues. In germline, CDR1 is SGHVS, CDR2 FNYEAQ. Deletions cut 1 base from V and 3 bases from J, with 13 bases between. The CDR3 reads CASSLVGGAGGANVLTF. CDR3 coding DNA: TGTGCCAGCAGCTTAGTCGGCGGGGCTGGTGGGGCCAACGTCCTGACTTTC.

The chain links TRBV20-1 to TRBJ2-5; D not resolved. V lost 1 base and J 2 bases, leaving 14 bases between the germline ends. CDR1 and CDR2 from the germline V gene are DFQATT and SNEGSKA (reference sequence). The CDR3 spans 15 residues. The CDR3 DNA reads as TGCAGTGCTAGAGGTGAGACGCCCAATCAAGAGACCCAGTACTTC. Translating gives CSARGETPNQETQYF.

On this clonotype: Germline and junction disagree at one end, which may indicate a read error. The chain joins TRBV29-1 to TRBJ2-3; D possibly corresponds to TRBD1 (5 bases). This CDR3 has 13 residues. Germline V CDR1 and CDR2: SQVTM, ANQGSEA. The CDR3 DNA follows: TGCAGCATTGACAGCTTCAACGCAGATACGCAGTATTTT. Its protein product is CSIDSFNADTQYF.

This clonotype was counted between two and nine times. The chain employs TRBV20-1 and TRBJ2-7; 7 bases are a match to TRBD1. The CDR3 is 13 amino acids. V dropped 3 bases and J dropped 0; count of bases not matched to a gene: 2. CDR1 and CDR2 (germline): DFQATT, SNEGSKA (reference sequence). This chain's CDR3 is CSASQGDSYEQYF. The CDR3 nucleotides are TGCAGTGCTAGTCAGGGGGACTCCTACGAGCAGTACTTC.

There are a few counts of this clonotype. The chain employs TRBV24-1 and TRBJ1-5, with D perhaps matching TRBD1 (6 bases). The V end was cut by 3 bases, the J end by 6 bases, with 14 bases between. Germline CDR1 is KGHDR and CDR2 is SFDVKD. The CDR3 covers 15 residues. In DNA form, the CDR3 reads TGTGCCACCAGTGATAACAGGGCTGGGAGTCAGCCCCAGCATTTT. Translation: CATSDNRAGSQPQHF.

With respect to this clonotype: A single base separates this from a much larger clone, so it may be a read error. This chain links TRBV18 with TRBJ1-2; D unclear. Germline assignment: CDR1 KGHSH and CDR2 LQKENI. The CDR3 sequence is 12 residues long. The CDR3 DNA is TGTGCCAGCGCACCACGCGGATCTGGCTACACCTTC. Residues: CASAPRGSGYTF. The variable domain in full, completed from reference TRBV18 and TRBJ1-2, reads NAGVMQNPRHLVRRRGQEARLRCSPMKGHSHVYWYRQLPEEGLKFMVYLQKENIIDESGMPKERFSAEFPKEGPSILRIQQVVRGDSAAYFCASAPRGSGYTFGSGTRLTVV.

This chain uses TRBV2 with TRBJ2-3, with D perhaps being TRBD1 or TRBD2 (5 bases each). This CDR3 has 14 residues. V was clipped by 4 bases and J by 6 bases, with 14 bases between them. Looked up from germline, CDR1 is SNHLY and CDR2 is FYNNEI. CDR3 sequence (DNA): TGTGCCAGCAGTGGGACCGGGACGAGGGATACGCAGTATTTT. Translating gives CASSGTGTRDTQYF. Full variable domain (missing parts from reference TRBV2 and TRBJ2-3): EPEVTQTPSHQVTQMGQEVILRCVPISNHLYFYWYRQILGQKVEFLVSFYNNEISEKSEIFDDQFSVERPDGSNFTLKIRSTKLEDSAMYFCASSGTGTRDTQYFGPGTRLTVL.

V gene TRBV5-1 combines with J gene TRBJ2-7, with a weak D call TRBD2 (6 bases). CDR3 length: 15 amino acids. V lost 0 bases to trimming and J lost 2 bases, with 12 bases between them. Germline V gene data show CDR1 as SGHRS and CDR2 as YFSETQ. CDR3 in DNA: TGCGCCAGCAGCTTGGATAGCGGAGGCCCCTACGAGCAGTACTTC. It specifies CASSLDSGGPYEQYF.

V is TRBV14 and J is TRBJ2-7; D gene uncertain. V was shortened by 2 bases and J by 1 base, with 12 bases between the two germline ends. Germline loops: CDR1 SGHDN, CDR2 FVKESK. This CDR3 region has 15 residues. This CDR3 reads CASSQQIWASYEQYF. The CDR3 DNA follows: TGTGCCAGCAGCCAACAAATTTGGGCTTCCTACGAGCAGTACTTC.

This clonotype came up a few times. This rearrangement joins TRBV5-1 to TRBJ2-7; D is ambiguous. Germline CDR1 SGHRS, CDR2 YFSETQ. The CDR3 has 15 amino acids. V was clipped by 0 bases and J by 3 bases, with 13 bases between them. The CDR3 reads CASSLEGNPDYEQYF. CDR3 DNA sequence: TGCGCCAGCAGCTTGGAGGGAAACCCCGACTACGAGCAGTACTTC.

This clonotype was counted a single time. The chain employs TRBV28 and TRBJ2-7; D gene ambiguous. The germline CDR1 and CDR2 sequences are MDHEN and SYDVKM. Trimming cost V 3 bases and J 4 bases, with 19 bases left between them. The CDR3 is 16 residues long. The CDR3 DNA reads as TGTGCCAGCAGTTTTAGTCTGGCGGTGCAAAAGTACGAGCAGTACTTC. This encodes CASSFSLAVQKYEQYF.

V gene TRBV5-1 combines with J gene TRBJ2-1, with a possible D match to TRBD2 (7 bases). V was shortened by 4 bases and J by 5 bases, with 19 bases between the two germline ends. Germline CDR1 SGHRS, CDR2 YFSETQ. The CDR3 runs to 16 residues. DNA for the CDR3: TGCGCCAGCAGCAATGGGGGCCGGGGGGTACACAATGAGCAGTTCTTC. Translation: CASSNGGRGVHNEQFF.

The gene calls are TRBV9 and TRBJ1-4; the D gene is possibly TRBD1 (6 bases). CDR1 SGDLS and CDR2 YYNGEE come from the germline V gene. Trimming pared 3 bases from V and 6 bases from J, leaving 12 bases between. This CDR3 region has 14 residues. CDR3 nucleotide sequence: TGTGCCAGCAGCGGAACAGGGTGGGATGAAAAACTGTTTTTT. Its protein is CASSGTGWDEKLFF.

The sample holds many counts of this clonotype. The CDR3 region has the DNA TGCAGTGCTCCGGACAGGGGATCTGGGGCCAACGTCCTGACTTTC. The encoded protein is CSAPDRGSGANVLTF. V gene TRBV20-1 combines with J gene TRBJ2-6; 9 bases map to TRBD1. Losses at the gene ends were 5 bases for V and 1 base for J; bases not matched to a gene: 3. CDR1 DFQATT and CDR2 SNEGSKA come from the germline V gene (reference sequence). This CDR3 is built from 15 residues.

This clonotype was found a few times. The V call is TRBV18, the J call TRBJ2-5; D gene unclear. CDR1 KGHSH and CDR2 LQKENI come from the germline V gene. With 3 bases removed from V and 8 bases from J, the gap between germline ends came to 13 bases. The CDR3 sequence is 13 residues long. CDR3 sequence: CASSPPDWGTQYF. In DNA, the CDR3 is TGTGCCAGCTCACCTCCCGACTGGGGAACCCAGTACTTC.

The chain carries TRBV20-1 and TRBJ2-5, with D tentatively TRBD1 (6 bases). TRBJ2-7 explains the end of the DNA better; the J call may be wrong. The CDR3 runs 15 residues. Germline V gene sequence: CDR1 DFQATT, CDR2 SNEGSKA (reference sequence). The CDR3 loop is CSARAFWDTNYEQYF. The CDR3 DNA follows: TGCAGTGCTAGAGCTTTCTGGGACACAAACTACGAGCAGTACTTC.

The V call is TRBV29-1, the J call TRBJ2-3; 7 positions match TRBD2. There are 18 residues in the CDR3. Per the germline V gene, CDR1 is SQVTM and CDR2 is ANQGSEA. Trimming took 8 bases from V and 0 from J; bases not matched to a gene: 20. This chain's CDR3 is CSSAVIRLAEVSTDTQYF. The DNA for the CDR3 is TGCAGCTCGGCGGTTATCCGGCTAGCGGAGGTCAGCACAGATACGCAGTATTTT.

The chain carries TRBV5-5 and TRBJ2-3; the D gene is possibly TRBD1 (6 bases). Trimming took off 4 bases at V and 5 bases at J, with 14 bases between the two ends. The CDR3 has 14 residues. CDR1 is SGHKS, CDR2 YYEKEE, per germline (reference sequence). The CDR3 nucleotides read TGTGCCAGCAGCCTACAGGGATACAGAGATACGCAGTATTTT. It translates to CASSLQGYRDTQYF.

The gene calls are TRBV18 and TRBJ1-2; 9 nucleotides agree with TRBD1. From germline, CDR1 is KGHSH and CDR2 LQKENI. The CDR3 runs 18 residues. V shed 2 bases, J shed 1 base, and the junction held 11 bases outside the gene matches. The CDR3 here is CASSPVGTGRALNYGYTF. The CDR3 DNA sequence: TGTGCCAGCTCACCAGTAGGGACAGGGCGAGCCCTTAACTATGGCTACACCTTC.

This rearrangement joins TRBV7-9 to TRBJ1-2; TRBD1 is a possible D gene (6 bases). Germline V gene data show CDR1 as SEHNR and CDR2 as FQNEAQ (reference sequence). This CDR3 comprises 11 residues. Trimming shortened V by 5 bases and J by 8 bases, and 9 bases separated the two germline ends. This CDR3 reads CASSADRGYTF. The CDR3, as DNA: TGTGCCAGCAGCGCAGACAGGGGCTACACCTTC.

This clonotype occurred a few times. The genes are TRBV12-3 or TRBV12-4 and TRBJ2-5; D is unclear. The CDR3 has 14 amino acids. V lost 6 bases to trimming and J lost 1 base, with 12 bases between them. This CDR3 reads CASSYGRTQETQYF. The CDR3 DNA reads TGTGCCAGCAGCTACGGACGCACCCAAGAGACCCAGTACTTC.

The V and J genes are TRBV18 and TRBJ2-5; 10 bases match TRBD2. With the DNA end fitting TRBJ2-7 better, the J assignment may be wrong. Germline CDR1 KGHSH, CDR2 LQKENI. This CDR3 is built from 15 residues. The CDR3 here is CASSHGLADAYEQYF. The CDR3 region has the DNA TGTGCCAGCTCACACGGACTAGCGGATGCCTACGAGCAGTACTTC.

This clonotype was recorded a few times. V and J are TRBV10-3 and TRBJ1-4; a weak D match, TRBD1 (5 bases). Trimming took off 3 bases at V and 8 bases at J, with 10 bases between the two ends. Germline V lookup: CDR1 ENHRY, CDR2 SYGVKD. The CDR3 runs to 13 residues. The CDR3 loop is CAISDRGGEKLFF. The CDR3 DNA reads TGTGCCATCAGTGATCGGGGCGGGGAAAAACTGTTTTTT.

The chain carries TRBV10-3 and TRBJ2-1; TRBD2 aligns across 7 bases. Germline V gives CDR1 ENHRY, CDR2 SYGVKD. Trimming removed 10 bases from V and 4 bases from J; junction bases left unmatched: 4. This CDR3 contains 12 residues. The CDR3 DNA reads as TGTGCCAACGCAGCGGGGTACAATGAGCAGTTCTTC. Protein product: CANAAGYNEQFF.